This T cell receptor (beta chain) was identified during a study of type 1 regulatory T cells. Overall study context: T-allo10 is a Tr1-enriched, alloantigen-specific CD4 T cell product made in vitro.

MiXCR was run by TCRdb on the reads, yielding one entry per CDR3 protein. This table holds about 62,000 distinct CDR3 sequences, 62% found once. This clonotype was seen a few times. Its antigen is not identified. This CDR3 has 17 residues. V shed 5 bases, J shed 2 bases, and the junction held 11 bases outside the gene matches. Germline lookup yields CDR1 MNHNY and CDR2 SVGAGI (reference sequence). This clonotype originated in a human donor in good health. This chain links TRBV6-6 with TRBJ1-2; TRBD1 agrees at 10 bases. Sequenced sample: cultured non-Tr1 T cells, either the whole culture or a sorted T cell fraction (not recorded which). The CDR3 DNA reads TGTGCCAGCAGTGACGGGGGACAGGGGAGAAGGAACTATGGCTACACCTTC. The encoded protein is CASSDGGQGRRNYGYTF.